In this sample, the clone carrying this TCR beta chain turned up a few times. The same CDR3 is also encoded by other DNA sequences in this sample. These data originate in a study of OX40 agonist ivuxolimab in advanced cancers. Study summary: Partial responses, seen in three patients, involved one hepatocellular carcinoma and two cutaneous melanomas.

Here immunoSEQ multiplex PCR was the method, and the copy in TCRdb shows in-frame clones only, minus some. This table has 35,000 to 45,000 clones, roughly nine tenths appearing once. Trimming left V 6 bases short and J 4 bases short, with 7 bases between. CDR3 length: 11 residues. In germline, CDR1 is DFQATT, CDR2 SNEGSKA (reference sequence). This chain uses TRBV20-1 with TRBJ1-3, with D hard to call. This TCR derives from an adult with an advanced solid tumor such as melanoma, head and neck, liver or kidney cancer. Source: CD4+ or CD8+ T cells sorted from blood, taken in a trial of the OX40 agonist ivuxolimab. The DNA for the CDR3 is TGCAGTGCGCAAACAGGAAACACCATATATTTT. It specifies CSAQTGNTIYF.